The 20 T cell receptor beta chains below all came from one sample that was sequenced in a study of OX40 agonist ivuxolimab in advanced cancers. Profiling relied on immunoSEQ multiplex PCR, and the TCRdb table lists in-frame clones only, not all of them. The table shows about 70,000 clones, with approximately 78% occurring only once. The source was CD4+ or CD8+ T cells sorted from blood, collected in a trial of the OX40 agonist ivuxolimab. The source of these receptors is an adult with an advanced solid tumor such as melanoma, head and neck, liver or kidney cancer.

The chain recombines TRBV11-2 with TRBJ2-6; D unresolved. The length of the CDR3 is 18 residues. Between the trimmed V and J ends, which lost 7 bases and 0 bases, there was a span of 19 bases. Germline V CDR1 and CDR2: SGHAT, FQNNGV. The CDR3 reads CASTPLGPLNSGANVLTF. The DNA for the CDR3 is TGTGCCAGCACCCCTCTAGGACCGCTCAACTCTGGGGCCAACGTCCTGACTTTC.

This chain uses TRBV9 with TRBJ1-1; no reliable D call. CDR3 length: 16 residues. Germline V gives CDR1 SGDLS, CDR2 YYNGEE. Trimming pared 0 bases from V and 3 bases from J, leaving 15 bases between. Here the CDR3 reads CASSVGESLLYTEAFF. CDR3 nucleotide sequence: TGTGCCAGCAGCGTAGGGGAAAGCTTGCTTTACACTGAAGCTTTCTTT.

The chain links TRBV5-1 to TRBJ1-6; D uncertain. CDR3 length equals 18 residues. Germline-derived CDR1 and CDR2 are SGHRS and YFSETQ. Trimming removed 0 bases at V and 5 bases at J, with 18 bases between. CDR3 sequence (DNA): TGCGCCAGCAGCTTGGCCGTCCGAACTTCTATCGATAATTCACCCCTCCACTTT. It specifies CASSLAVRTSIDNSPLHF.

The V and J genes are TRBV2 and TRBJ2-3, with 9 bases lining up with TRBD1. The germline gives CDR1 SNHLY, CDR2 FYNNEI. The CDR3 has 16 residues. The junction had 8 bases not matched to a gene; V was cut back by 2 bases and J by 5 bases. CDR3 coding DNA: TGTGCCAGCAGTGAACGCGGGACAGGGTTTCGAGATACGCAGTATTTT. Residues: CASSERGTGFRDTQYF.

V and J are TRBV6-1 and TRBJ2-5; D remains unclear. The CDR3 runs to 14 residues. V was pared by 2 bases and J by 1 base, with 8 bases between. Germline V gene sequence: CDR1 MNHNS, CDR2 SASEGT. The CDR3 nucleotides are TGTGCCAGCAGTGAACGGGCTATCCAAGAGACCCAGTACTTC. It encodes CASSERAIQETQYF.

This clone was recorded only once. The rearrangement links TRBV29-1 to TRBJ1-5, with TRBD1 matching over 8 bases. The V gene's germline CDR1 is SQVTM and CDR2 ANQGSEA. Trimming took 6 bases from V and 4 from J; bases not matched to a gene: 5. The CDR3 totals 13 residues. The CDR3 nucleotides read TGCAGCGTCGGACAGGGCGGTAATCAGCCCCAGCATTTT. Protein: CSVGQGGNQPQHF.

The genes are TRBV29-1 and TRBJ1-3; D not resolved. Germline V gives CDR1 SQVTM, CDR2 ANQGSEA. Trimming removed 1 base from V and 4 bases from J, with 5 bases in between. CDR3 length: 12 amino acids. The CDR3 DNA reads TGCAGCGTTGAAGTATTCGGAAACACCATATATTTT. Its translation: CSVEVFGNTIYF. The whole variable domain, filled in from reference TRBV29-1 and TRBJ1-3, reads SAVISQKPSRDICQRGTSLTIQCQVDSQVTMMFWYRQQPGQSLTLIATANQGSEATYESGFVIDKFPISRPNLTFSTLTVSNMSPEDSSIYLCSVEVFGNTIYFGEGSWLTVV.

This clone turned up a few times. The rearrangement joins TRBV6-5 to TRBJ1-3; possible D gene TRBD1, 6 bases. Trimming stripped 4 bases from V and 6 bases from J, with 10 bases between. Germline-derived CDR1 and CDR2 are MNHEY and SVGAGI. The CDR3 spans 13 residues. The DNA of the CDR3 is TGTGCCAGCAGTTTGACAGGATTAAACACCATATATTTT. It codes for CASSLTGLNTIYF.

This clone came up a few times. The CDR3 protein is CASSQDGIYGYTF. The CDR3 DNA sequence: TGTGCCAGCAGCCAAGATGGAATCTATGGCTACACCTTC. The rearrangement joins TRBV14 to TRBJ1-2, with D unclear. This CDR3 is built from 13 residues. The germline CDR1 and CDR2 sequences are SGHDN and FVKESK. With 0 bases removed from V and 4 bases from J, the gap between germline ends came to 6 bases.

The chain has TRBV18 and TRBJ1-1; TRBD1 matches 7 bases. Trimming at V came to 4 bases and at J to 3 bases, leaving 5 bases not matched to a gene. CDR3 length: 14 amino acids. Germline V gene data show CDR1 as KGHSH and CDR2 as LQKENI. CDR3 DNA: TGTGCCAGCTCACGGAGACAGGGTGACACTGAAGCTTTCTTT. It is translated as CASSRRQGDTEAFF. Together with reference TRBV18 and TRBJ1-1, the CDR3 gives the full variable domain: NAGVMQNPRHLVRRRGQEARLRCSPMKGHSHVYWYRQLPEEGLKFMVYLQKENIIDESGMPKERFSAEFPKEGPSILRIQQVVRGDSAAYFCASSRRQGDTEAFFGQGTRLTVV.

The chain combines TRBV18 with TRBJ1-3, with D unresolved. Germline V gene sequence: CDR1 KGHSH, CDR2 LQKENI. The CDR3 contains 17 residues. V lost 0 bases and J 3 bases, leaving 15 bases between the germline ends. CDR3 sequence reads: CASSPPGRRVDGNTIYF. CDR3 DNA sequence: TGTGCCAGCTCACCACCGGGCCGGCGAGTTGATGGAAACACCATATATTTT. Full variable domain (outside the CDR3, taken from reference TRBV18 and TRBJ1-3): NAGVMQNPRHLVRRRGQEARLRCSPMKGHSHVYWYRQLPEEGLKFMVYLQKENIIDESGMPKERFSAEFPKEGPSILRIQQVVRGDSAAYFCASSPPGRRVDGNTIYFGEGSWLTVV.

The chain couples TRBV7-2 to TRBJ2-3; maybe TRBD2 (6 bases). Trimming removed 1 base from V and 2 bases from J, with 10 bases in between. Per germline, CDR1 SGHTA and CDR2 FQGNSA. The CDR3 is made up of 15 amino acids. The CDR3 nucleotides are TGTGCCAGCAGCTTAGTGTCTAGCGCCACAGATACGCAGTATTTT. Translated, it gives CASSLVSSATDTQYF.

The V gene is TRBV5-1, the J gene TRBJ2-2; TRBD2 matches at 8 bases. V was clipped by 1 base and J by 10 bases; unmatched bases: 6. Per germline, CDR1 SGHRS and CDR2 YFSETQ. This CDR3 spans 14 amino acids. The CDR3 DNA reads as TGCGCCAGCAGCTTGCCGCGGGGGGTCCTGGAGCTGTTTTTT. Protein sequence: CASSLPRGVLELFF.

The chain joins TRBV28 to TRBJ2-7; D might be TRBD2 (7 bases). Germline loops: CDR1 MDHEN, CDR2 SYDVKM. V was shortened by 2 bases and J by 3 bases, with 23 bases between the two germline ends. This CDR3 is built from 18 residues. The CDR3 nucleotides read TGTGCCAGCAGTTTACAACTTAGTCTACAGGGAGGGGACTACGAGCAGTACTTC. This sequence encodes CASSLQLSLQGGDYEQYF.

CDR3 in DNA: TGTGCCAGCAGTGGTGGTCGTGGGTCGGGCACTGAAGCTTTCTTT. Its translation is CASSGGRGSGTEAFF. The chain couples TRBV28 to TRBJ1-1, with D hard to call. The CDR3 sequence is 15 residues long. The V gene's germline CDR1 is MDHEN and CDR2 SYDVKM. The V end was cut by 5 bases, the J end by 4 bases, with 17 bases between.

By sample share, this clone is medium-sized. The CDR3 coding sequence is TGTGCCAGCAGCCCCCTAAGTTACGAGCAGTACTTC. Translating it yields CASSPLSYEQYF. This chain connects TRBV11-1 to TRBJ2-7; no definite D call. The CDR3 extends over 12 amino acids. Germline V lookup: CDR1 SGHAT, CDR2 FQDESV (reference sequence). V lost 5 bases to trimming and J lost 4 bases, with 9 bases between them.

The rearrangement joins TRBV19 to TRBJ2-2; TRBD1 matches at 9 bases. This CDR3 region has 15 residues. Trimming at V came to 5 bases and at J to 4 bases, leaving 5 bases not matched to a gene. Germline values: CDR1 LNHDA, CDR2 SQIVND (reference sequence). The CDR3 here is CASSARTGVTGELFF. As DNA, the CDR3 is TGTGCCAGTAGTGCCCGGACAGGGGTCACCGGGGAGCTGTTTTTT.

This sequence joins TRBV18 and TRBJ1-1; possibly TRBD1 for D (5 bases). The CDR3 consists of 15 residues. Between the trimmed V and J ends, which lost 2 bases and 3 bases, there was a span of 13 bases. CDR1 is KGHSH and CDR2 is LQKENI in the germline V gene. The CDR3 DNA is TGTGCCAGCTCACCAGGGGTACAGGCATACACTGAAGCTTTCTTT. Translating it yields CASSPGVQAYTEAFF.

CDR3 region: CASSYSAPQTVGLTGELFF. The CDR3 nucleotides are TGTGCCAGCAGTTATTCGGCCCCCCAGACAGTGGGCTTAACCGGGGAGCTGTTTTTT. This sequence joins TRBV7-8 and TRBJ2-2, with D tentatively TRBD1 (5 bases). CDR1 is SGHVS and CDR2 is FQNEAQ in the germline V gene. The CDR3 is made up of 19 amino acids. V was clipped by 6 bases and J by 5 bases, with 28 bases between them.

The CDR3 spells CASSVAGDRFYEQYF. The CDR3 nucleotides are TGTGCCAGCAGCGTAGCAGGGGATAGGTTCTACGAGCAGTACTTC. The chain carries TRBV9 and TRBJ2-7; D might be TRBD1 (6 bases). CDR1 is SGDLS, CDR2 YYNGEE, per germline. V dropped 0 bases and J dropped 3 bases, with 13 bases sitting between them. This CDR3 has 15 amino acids.